Included here is one T cell receptor beta chain sequence, with context. This record comes from a study of blood T cell repertoires in COVID-19. Sequencing used immunoSEQ multiplex PCR; TCRdb keeps in-frame clones, though not all of them. Here the sample spans about 200,000 clones, about 88% being singletons. This sequence was found in a man aged 50 to 60 with COVID-19, enrolled during active disease. Sequencing input: peripheral blood.

Written as DNA, the CDR3 is TGTGCCAGTAGTATGAGCGGGTGGCAGGGTACCGGGGAGCTGTTTTTT. Protein sequence: CASSMSGWQGTGELFF. This chain links TRBV19 with TRBJ2-2; maybe TRBD2 (6 bases). Germline V lookup: CDR1 LNHDA, CDR2 SQIVND (reference sequence). The CDR3 is 16 residues long. V shed 3 bases and J shed 5 bases, with 16 bases lying between them.